Listed below are T cell receptor beta chains from one sample, sequenced in a study of regulatory T cells in long-lasting Graves disease. In TCRdb, the multiplex PCR reads were re-called with MiXCR into one record per CDR3 protein. The table has approximately 470,000 distinct CDR3 sequences, around 15% seen once; the top ten hold approximately 12%. These same records also appear under a second study, on T cells in Graves' hyperthyroidism and ophthalmopathy.

The sample in question was peripheral blood mononuclear cells (PBMCs), obtained at new diagnosis, from a patient treated with antithyroid drugs. Receptors were obtained from a man aged 35 to 55 with Graves disease. The CDR3 runs from the conserved cysteine through the conserved F or W. The D gene is left open where the match is weak. Size tells how often a clone was seen (once, few, many) or the class of an expanded clone, and some rows leave it out.

TRBD1 - TRBJ1-2 TRBV7-9 CASSMFGTGENYGYTF TGTGCCAGCAGCATGTTCGGGACAGGGGAGAACTATGGCTACACCTTC
- - TRBJ2-2 TRBV20-1 CSAAEMNTGELFF TGCAGTGCGGCGGAGATGAACACCGGGGAGCTGTTTTTT
TRBD1 few TRBJ1-5 TRBV12-3/TRBV12-4 CASRNDRGRNQPQHF TGTGCCAGCCGCAACGACAGGGGGAGAAATCAGCCCCAGCATTTT
- many TRBJ2-7 TRBV9 CASSVASTSGYEQYF TGTGCCAGCAGCGTAGCTTCGACCTCCGGGTACGAGCAGTACTTC
TRBD2 many TRBJ2-1 TRBV20-1 CSQEVAGGPNNEQFF TGCAGCCAAGAGGTTGCGGGAGGGCCAAACAATGAGCAGTTCTTC
TRBD2 - TRBJ2-3 TRBV15 CATSGLLAGSTDTQYF TGTGCCACCAGCGGCCTACTAGCGGGAAGCACAGATACGCAGTATTTT
TRBD1 many TRBJ2-7 TRBV12-3/TRBV12-4 CASTNGQGGEQYF TGTGCCAGCACCAACGGACAGGGAGGCGAGCAGTACTTC
- - TRBJ2-7 TRBV4-1 CASSPSTGSSYEQYF TGCGCCAGCAGCCCATCGACCGGGAGCTCCTACGAGCAGTACTTC
TRBD2 once TRBJ2-5 TRBV7-9 CASSLRLAGETQYF TGTGCCAGCAGCTTGAGGCTAGCGGGAGAGACCCAGTACTTC
- many TRBJ1-1 TRBV5-1 CASSSTGWDSLLNTEAFF TGCGCCAGCAGCAGCACAGGGTGGGATTCATTGTTGAACACTGAAGCTTTCTTT
TRBD2 many TRBJ2-1 TRBV30 CAWDAGREAGEQFF TGTGCCTGGGATGCGGGACGGGAGGCCGGTGAGCAGTTCTTC
- many TRBJ2-2 TRBV5-1 CASSFTAGGGNTGELFF TGCGCCAGCAGCTTCACGGCGGGCGGCGGTAACACCGGGGAGCTGTTTTTT
- few TRBJ1-2 TRBV7-3 CASSYQQGESYGYTF TGTGCCAGCAGCTATCAGCAGGGCGAAAGCTATGGCTACACCTTC
- many TRBJ1-4 TRBV6-1 CASASGQGNKKLFF TGTGCCAGCGCCTCTGGGCAGGGGAACAAAAAACTGTTTTTT
- many TRBJ2-5 TRBV27 CASSLGGGTINF TGTGCCAGCAGTTTAGGTGGCGGGACCATCAACTTC
TRBD1 many TRBJ2-1 TRBV27 CASSLRDSPYNEQFF TGTGCCAGCAGTCTCCGGGACAGTCCCTACAATGAGCAGTTCTTC
- many TRBJ2-7 TRBV28 CASSFSGTRNEQYF TGTGCCAGCAGTTTCTCGGGAACGAGGAACGAGCAGTACTTC
- - TRBJ2-7 TRBV4-1 CASSQAAANYEQYF TGCGCCAGCAGCCAAGCGGCGGCGAACTACGAGCAGTACTTC
- few TRBJ2-1 TRBV20-1 CSARDRLSYNEQFF TGCAGTGCTAGAGACAGGCTCTCCTACAATGAGCAGTTCTTC
- - TRBJ2-1 TRBV24-1 CATSDATTPISYNEQFF TGTGCCACCAGTGACGCTACTACGCCGATCTCCTACAATGAGCAGTTCTTC
TRBD2 many TRBJ2-3 TRBV6-1 CASSNLLAGVTDTQYF TGTGCCAGCAGTAACCTCCTAGCGGGAGTAACAGATACGCAGTATTTT
- few TRBJ2-7 TRBV12-3/TRBV12-4 CASSLVGSLHEQYF TGTGCCAGCAGTTTAGTCGGCAGCCTCCACGAGCAGTACTTC
- many TRBJ1-1 TRBV7-6 CASSLAGSNTEAFF TGTGCCAGCAGCTTAGCAGGGTCGAACACTGAAGCTTTCTTT
TRBD2 many TRBJ2-5 TRBV20-1 CSARTSGSRETQYF TGCAGTGCTAGAACTAGCGGGAGTCGAGAGACCCAGTACTTC
TRBD2 many TRBJ2-7 TRBV6-1 CASTERLAGDYEQYF TGTGCCAGCACCGAAAGACTAGCGGGAGACTACGAGCAGTACTTC
- few TRBJ2-1 TRBV20-1 CSLRTRSHKGAYNEQFF TGCAGCCTTAGGACTCGAAGCCATAAAGGCGCCTACAATGAGCAGTTCTTC
TRBD1 many TRBJ2-3 TRBV24-1 CATSDPPGQGHSTDTQYF TGTGCCACCAGTGATCCACCGGGACAGGGACATAGCACAGATACGCAGTATTTT
- few TRBJ1-6 TRBV2 CASRPGWDSPLHF TGTGCCAGCCGCCCCGGGTGGGATTCACCCCTCCACTTT
TRBD1 - TRBJ2-7 TRBV18 CASSADRVTSYEQYF TGTGCCAGCTCAGCGGACAGGGTAACCTCCTACGAGCAGTACTTC
- - TRBJ2-7 TRBV6-2/TRBV6-3 CASGDTYEQYF TGTGCCAGCGGGGACACCTACGAGCAGTACTTC
TRBD2 - TRBJ2-3 TRBV30 CAWSDPGPRLAGVGTDTQYF TGTGCCTGGAGTGACCCGGGACCAAGACTAGCGGGAGTAGGTACAGATACGCAGTATTTT
TRBD2 many TRBJ2-1 TRBV20-1 CSASGVAGAHEQFF TGCAGTGCTAGTGGGGTAGCGGGAGCCCATGAGCAGTTCTTC
- many TRBJ1-2 TRBV12-3/TRBV12-4 CASSFNPTGGYGYTF TGTGCCAGCAGTTTCAACCCGACAGGTGGCTATGGCTACACCTTC
- - TRBJ2-2 TRBV3-1 CASSQTGLKFTGELFF TGTGCCAGCAGCCAAACGGGACTCAAATTCACCGGGGAGCTGTTTTTT
TRBD2 - TRBJ2-3 TRBV5-1 CATSREGLDTQYF TGCGCCACCTCTCGGGAGGGCTTAGATACGCAGTATTTT
- - TRBJ2-7 TRBV10-3 CAISEVGETLRWQYF TGTGCCATCAGTGAGGTCGGCGAAACCCTACGATGGCAGTACTTC
TRBD2 many TRBJ2-1 TRBV28 CASSPGLAGGEQFF TGTGCCAGCAGCCCGGGACTAGCGGGAGGGGAGCAGTTCTTC
TRBD2 many TRBJ2-1 TRBV12-3/TRBV12-4 CASRTSGSKNEQFF TGTGCCAGCAGGACTAGCGGGAGTAAAAATGAGCAGTTCTTC
- - TRBJ2-3 TRBV3-1 CASTPRERSDTQYF TGTGCCAGCACTCCTCGGGAGCGGTCAGATACGCAGTATTTT
- - TRBJ2-5 TRBV6-5 CASSSGDVGETQYF TGTGCCAGCAGTTCTGGGGATGTCGGGGAGACCCAGTACTTC
- many TRBJ2-1 TRBV7-9 CASSYLYGDEQFF TGTGCCAGCAGCTATTTATATGGGGATGAGCAGTTCTTC
TRBD2 many TRBJ2-3 TRBV4-1 CASSQGGGDTQYF TGCGCCAGCAGCCAAGGGGGGGGAGATACGCAGTATTTT
TRBD1 few TRBJ2-7 TRBV28 CASSQGDRAGEQYF TGTGCCAGCAGCCAGGGGGACAGGGCGGGAGAGCAGTACTTC
- many TRBJ2-7 TRBV20-1 CSVAGTSYEQYF TGCAGTGTCGCCGGGACTTCCTACGAGCAGTACTTC
TRBD2 - TRBJ2-3 TRBV6-1 CASSPRTSGRTYF TGTGCCAGCAGCCCCCGCACTAGCGGGCGTACGTATTTT
TRBD1 few TRBJ1-1 TRBV12-3/TRBV12-4 CASSLVGTVNTEAFF TGTGCCAGCAGTTTAGTGGGGACAGTGAACACTGAAGCTTTCTTT
TRBD1 many TRBJ2-3 TRBV20-1 CSASGTGGSTDTQYF TGCAGTGCGTCCGGGACAGGGGGTAGCACAGATACGCAGTATTTT
TRBD1 many TRBJ2-7 TRBV28 CASSLADRGYEQYF TGTGCCAGCAGTTTGGCGGACAGGGGGTACGAGCAGTACTTC
- many TRBJ2-7 TRBV7-9 CASSQDGYEQYF TGTGCCAGCAGCCAAGACGGGTACGAGCAGTACTTC
TRBD2 many TRBJ2-1 TRBV20-1 CSARDLAGVSPSYNEQFF TGCAGTGCTAGAGATCTAGCGGGAGTTTCCCCCTCCTACAATGAGCAGTTCTTC
TRBD1 - TRBJ2-1 TRBV18 CASSTGGIYNEQFF TGTGCCAGCTCAACAGGGGGCATTTACAATGAGCAGTTCTTC